A selection of T cell receptor beta chains follows, all from one sample in a study of blood T cell repertoires in COVID-19. Measured with immunoSEQ multiplex PCR; TCRdb has only the in-frame clones, and not every one. The sample records 150,000 or so clones, roughly 77% being singletons. The sample was peripheral blood. The receptor set was obtained from a human donor in a cohort sampled during active COVID-19. CDR3s include the opening cysteine and the closing phenylalanine or tryptophan. Fields, in order: D gene, clone size, J gene, V gene, CDR3 protein, CDR3 DNA. A D gene is named only where the DNA matches it firmly. The size field is filled for only some rows; it gives once, few, many or a size class.

d_gene: -
abundance: -
j_gene: TRBJ2-2
v_gene: TRBV7-9
CDR3aa: CASSFLLAGNTGELFF
CDR3nt: TGTGCCAGCAGCTTTTTATTGGCGGGGAACACCGGGGAGCTGTTTTTT

d_gene: -
abundance: -
j_gene: TRBJ2-3
v_gene: TRBV29-1
CDR3aa: CSVSSKSGTDTQYF
CDR3nt: TGCAGCGTTAGTAGTAAGTCGGGCACAGATACGCAGTATTTT

d_gene: TRBD1
abundance: -
j_gene: TRBJ1-2
v_gene: TRBV9
CDR3aa: CASSVGEGAIYGYTF
CDR3nt: TGTGCCAGCAGCGTAGGTGAGGGGGCCATCTATGGCTACACCTTC

d_gene: TRBD2
abundance: -
j_gene: TRBJ2-1
v_gene: TRBV28
CDR3aa: CASSLTSGSVNEQFF
CDR3nt: TGTGCCAGCAGTTTAACTAGCGGGAGTGTAAATGAGCAGTTCTTC

d_gene: TRBD1
abundance: -
j_gene: TRBJ1-1
v_gene: TRBV3-1/TRBV3-2
CDR3aa: CASSQAQGALTEAFF
CDR3nt: TGTGCCAGCAGCCAGGCTCAGGGGGCTTTGACTGAAGCTTTCTTT

d_gene: -
abundance: -
j_gene: TRBJ1-2
v_gene: TRBV4-3
CDR3aa: CASSQETRQGGYTF
CDR3nt: TGCGCCAGCAGCCAAGAAACCAGGCAGGGAGGCTACACCTTC

d_gene: -
abundance: -
j_gene: TRBJ2-3
v_gene: TRBV9
CDR3aa: CASSEAGTGQYF
CDR3nt: TGTGCCAGCAGTGAAGCGGGCACGGGGCAGTATTTT

d_gene: TRBD1
abundance: -
j_gene: TRBJ2-1
v_gene: TRBV24-1
CDR3aa: CATSTPLGTGIINEQFF
CDR3nt: TGTGCCACCAGTACCCCATTGGGGACAGGAATAATCAATGAGCAGTTCTTC

d_gene: TRBD2
abundance: -
j_gene: TRBJ2-7
v_gene: TRBV14
CDR3aa: CASSLGLAGEQYF
CDR3nt: TGTGCCAGCAGCCTGGGACTAGCCGGCGAGCAGTACTTC

d_gene: TRBD1
abundance: few
j_gene: TRBJ1-1
v_gene: TRBV2
CDR3aa: CASSTRQGVEAFF
CDR3nt: TGTGCCAGCAGCACAAGGCAGGGGGTTGAAGCTTTCTTT

d_gene: -
abundance: -
j_gene: TRBJ1-1
v_gene: TRBV7-9
CDR3aa: CASSLTAEAFF
CDR3nt: TGTGCCAGCAGCCTTACAGCTGAAGCTTTCTTT

d_gene: TRBD1
abundance: -
j_gene: TRBJ1-1
v_gene: TRBV29-1
CDR3aa: CSVEVGQGTEAFF
CDR3nt: TGCAGCGTTGAAGTCGGACAGGGCACTGAAGCTTTCTTT

d_gene: TRBD1
abundance: -
j_gene: TRBJ1-1
v_gene: TRBV7-9
CDR3aa: CASSFGTGELNTEAFF
CDR3nt: TGTGCCAGCAGCTTTGGGACAGGGGAGTTGAACACTGAAGCTTTCTTT

d_gene: -
abundance: -
j_gene: TRBJ2-1
v_gene: TRBV19
CDR3aa: CASGSSYNEQFF
CDR3nt: TGTGCCAGTGGGAGCTCCTACAATGAGCAGTTCTTC

d_gene: -
abundance: -
j_gene: TRBJ1-2
v_gene: TRBV30
CDR3aa: CAWSATLRLGYTF
CDR3nt: TGTGCCTGGAGTGCGACCCTGAGGCTCGGCTACACCTTC

d_gene: TRBD1
abundance: -
j_gene: TRBJ2-7
v_gene: TRBV2
CDR3aa: CASSVGQGRYEQYF
CDR3nt: TGTGCCAGCAGTGTGGGACAGGGCCGGTACGAGCAGTACTTC

d_gene: TRBD1
abundance: once
j_gene: TRBJ2-5
v_gene: TRBV30
CDR3aa: CAWAGGTGRYQETQYF
CDR3nt: TGTGCCTGGGCGGGTGGGACAGGGAGATACCAAGAGACCCAGTACTTC

d_gene: TRBD2
abundance: -
j_gene: TRBJ2-5
v_gene: TRBV2
CDR3aa: CASSEETGLAGAETQYF
CDR3nt: TGTGCCAGCAGTGAAGAGACCGGACTAGCGGGAGCAGAGACCCAGTACTTC

d_gene: -
abundance: -
j_gene: TRBJ2-7
v_gene: TRBV7-2
CDR3aa: CASSLSPTSSYEQYF
CDR3nt: TGTGCCAGCAGCTTAAGTCCTACTAGCTCCTACGAGCAGTACTTC

d_gene: -
abundance: -
j_gene: TRBJ2-1
v_gene: TRBV5-1
CDR3aa: CASSLYLGKEQFF
CDR3nt: TGCGCCAGCAGCTTGTATCTCGGGAAAGAGCAGTTCTTC

d_gene: TRBD2
abundance: -
j_gene: TRBJ2-1
v_gene: TRBV5-1
CDR3aa: CASSALTPTSGGQRGSYNEQFF
CDR3nt: TGCGCCAGCAGCGCTTTAACCCCGACTAGCGGGGGGCAAAGGGGCTCCTACAATGAGCAGTTCTTC

d_gene: -
abundance: -
j_gene: TRBJ1-1
v_gene: TRBV30
CDR3aa: CAWSVPPRKEAFF
CDR3nt: TGTGCCTGGAGTGTACCGCCTCGCAAAGAGGCTTTCTTT

d_gene: -
abundance: few
j_gene: TRBJ1-5
v_gene: TRBV12-3/TRBV12-4
CDR3aa: CASADRGNQPQHF
CDR3nt: TGTGCCAGCGCAGATCGGGGCAATCAGCCCCAGCATTTT